This T cell receptor (beta chain) came from a study of T-cell memory formation after mild COVID-19. For the study at large: There were largely donor-specific TCR clusters.

Using its own MiXCR run on the 5' RACE reads, TCRdb lists one record per CDR3 protein. The data hold 500,000 to 550,000 distinct CDR3 sequences, with roughly 22% observed a single time. This clonotype has only a few counts. Per the germline V gene, CDR1 is LGHNA and CDR2 is YSLEER. Trimming shortened V by 1 base and J by 1 base, and 11 bases separated the two germline ends. The CDR3 is 15 amino acids. The chain couples TRBV4-3 to TRBJ2-7; no firm D call. The source of this sequence is an adult woman who had mild COVID-19 (a few samples of this study predate the infection). Cell type and time point are not known. The sample taken for sequencing was PBMCs or a T cell subset sorted from them (not recorded which). CDR3 sequence (DNA): TGCGCCAGCAGCCAAGGTATCACCACTTCCTACGAGCAGTACTTC. Its protein is CASSQGITTSYEQYF.